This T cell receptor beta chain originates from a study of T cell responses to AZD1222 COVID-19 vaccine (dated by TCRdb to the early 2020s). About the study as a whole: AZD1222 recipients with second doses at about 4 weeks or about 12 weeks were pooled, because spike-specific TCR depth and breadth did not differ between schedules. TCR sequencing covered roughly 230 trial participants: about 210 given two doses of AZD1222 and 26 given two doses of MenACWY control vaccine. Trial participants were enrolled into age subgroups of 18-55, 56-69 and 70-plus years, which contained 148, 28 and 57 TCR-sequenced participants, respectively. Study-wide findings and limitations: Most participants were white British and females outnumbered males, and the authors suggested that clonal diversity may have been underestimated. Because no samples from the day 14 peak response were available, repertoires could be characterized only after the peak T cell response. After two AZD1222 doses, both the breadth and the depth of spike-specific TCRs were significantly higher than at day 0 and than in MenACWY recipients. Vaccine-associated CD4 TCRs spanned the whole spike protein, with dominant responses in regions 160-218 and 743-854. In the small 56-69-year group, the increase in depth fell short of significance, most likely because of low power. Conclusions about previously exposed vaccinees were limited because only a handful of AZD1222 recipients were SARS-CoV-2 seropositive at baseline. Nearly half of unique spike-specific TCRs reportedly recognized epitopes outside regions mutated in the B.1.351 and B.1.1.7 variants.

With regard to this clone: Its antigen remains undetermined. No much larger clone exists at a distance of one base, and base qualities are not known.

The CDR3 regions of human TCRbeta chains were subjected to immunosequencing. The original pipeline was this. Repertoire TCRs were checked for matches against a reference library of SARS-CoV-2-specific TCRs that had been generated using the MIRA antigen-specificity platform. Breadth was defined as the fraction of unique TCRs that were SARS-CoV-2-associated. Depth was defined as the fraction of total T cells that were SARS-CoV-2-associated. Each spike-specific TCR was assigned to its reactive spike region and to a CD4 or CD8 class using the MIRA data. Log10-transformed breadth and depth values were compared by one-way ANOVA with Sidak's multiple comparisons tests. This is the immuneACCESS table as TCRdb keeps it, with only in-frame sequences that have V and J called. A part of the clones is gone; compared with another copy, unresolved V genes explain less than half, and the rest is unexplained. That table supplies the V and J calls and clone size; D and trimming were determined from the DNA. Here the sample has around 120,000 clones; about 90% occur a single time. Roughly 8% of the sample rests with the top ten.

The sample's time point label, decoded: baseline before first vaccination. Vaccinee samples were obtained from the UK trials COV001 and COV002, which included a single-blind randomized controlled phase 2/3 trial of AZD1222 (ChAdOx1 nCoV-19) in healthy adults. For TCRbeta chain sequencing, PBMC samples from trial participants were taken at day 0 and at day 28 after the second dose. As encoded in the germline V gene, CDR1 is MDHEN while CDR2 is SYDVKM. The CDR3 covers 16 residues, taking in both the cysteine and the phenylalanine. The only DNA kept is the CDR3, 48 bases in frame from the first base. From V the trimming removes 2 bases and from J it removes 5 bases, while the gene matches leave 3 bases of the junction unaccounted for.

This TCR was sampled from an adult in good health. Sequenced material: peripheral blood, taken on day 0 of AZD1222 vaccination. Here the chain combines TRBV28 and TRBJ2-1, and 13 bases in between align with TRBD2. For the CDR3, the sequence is CASSLPGLAGDNEQFF. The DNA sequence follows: TGTGCCAGCAGTTTACCCGGACTAGCGGGAGACAATGAGCAGTTCTTC.